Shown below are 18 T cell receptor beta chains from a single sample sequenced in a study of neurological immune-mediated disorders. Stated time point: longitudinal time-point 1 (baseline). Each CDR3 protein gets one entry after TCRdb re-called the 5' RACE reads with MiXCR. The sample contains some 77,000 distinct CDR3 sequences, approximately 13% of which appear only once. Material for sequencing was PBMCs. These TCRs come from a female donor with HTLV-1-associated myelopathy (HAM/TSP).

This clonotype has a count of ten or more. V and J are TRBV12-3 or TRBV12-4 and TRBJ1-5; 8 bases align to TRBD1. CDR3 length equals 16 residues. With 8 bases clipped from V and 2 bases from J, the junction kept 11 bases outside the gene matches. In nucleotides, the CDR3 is TGTGCCAGCGACACCCCCCAGGGGGCCGGCAATCAGCCCCAGCATTTT. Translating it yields CASDTPQGAGNQPQHF.

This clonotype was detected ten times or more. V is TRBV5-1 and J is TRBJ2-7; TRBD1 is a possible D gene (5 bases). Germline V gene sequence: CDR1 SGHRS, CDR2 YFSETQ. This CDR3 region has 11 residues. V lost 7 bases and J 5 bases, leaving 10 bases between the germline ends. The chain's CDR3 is CASAGFNEQYF. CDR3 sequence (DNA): TGCGCCAGCGCAGGGTTCAACGAGCAGTACTTC.

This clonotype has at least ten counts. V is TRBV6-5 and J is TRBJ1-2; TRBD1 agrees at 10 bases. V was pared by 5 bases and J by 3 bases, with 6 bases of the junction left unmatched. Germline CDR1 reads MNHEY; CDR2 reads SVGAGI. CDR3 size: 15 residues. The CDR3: CASSQMTGGYYGYTF. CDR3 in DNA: TGTGCCAGCAGTCAAATGACAGGGGGCTACTATGGCTACACCTTC.

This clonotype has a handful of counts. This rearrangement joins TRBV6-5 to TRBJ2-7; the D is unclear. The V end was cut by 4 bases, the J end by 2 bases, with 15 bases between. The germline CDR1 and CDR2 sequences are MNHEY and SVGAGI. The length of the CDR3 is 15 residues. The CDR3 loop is CASSSLTAWTYEQYF. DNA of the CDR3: TGTGCCAGCAGTTCCTTGACTGCCTGGACCTACGAGCAGTACTTC.

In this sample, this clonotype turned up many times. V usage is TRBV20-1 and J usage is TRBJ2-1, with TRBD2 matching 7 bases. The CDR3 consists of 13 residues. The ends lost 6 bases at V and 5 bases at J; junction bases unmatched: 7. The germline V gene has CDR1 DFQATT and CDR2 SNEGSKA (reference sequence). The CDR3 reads CSAGRGADNEQFF. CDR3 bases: TGCAGTGCAGGGAGGGGCGCCGACAATGAGCAGTTCTTC.

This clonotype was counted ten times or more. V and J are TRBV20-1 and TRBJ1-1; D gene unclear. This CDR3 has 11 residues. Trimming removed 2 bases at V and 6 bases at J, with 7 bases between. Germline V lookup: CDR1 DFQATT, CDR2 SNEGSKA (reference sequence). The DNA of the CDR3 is TGCAGTGCTAGACACGGACCTGAAGCTTTCTTT. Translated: CSARHGPEAFF.

CDR3 in amino acids: CSGSTGVDGYTF. The DNA of the CDR3 is TGCAGCGGCTCTACAGGGGTAGATGGCTACACCTTC. This chain joins TRBV29-1 and TRBJ1-2; 7 bases match TRBD1. Germline values: CDR1 SQVTM, CDR2 ANQGSEA. The junction had 8 bases not matched to a gene; V was cut back by 7 bases and J by 6 bases. This CDR3 region has 12 residues.

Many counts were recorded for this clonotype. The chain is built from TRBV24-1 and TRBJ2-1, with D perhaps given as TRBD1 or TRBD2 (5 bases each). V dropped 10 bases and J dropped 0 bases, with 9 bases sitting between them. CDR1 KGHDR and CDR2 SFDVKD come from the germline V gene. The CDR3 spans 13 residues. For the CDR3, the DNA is TGTGCCACTGAGGGGAGCTCCTACAATGAGCAGTTCTTC. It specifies CATEGSSYNEQFF.

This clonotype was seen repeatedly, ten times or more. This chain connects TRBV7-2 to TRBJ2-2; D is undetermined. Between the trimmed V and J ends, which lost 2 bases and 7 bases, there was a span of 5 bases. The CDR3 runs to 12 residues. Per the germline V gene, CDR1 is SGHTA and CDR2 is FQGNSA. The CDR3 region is CASSLLFGELFF. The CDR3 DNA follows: TGTGCCAGCAGCTTATTATTCGGGGAGCTGTTTTTT. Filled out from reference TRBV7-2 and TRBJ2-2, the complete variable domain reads GAGVSQSPSNKVTEKGKDVELRCDPISGHTALYWYRQSLGQGLEFLIYFQGNSAPDKSGLPSDRFSAERTGGSVSTLTIQRTQQEDSAVYLCASSLLFGELFFGEGSRLTVL.

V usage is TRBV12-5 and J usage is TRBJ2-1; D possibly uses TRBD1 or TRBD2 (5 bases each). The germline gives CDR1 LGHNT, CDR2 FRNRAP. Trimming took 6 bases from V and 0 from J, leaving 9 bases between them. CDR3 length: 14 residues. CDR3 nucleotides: TGTGCTAGTGGGAAGGGGAGCTCCTACAATGAGCAGTTCTTC. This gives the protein CASGKGSSYNEQFF.

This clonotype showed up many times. The CDR3 DNA sequence: TGTGCCAGCAGTTTAGGGACAGGGGGGCTGAACACTGAAGCTTTCTTT. This encodes CASSLGTGGLNTEAFF. This chain connects TRBV28 to TRBJ1-1; 11 bases line up with TRBD1. With 2 bases clipped from V and 0 bases from J, the junction kept 2 bases outside the gene matches. CDR3 length equals 16 residues. Germline V gene data show CDR1 as MDHEN and CDR2 as SYDVKM.

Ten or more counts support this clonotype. This CDR3 is CASSRGGSGNTGELFF. CDR3 DNA sequence: TGCGCCAGCAGCCGAGGGGGCTCAGGGAACACCGGGGAGCTGTTTTTT. This chain joins TRBV5-1 and TRBJ2-2; TRBD1 matches 7 bases. J gave up 1 base and V 4 bases, and 7 bases lay outside the gene matches. Germline values: CDR1 SGHRS, CDR2 YFSETQ. There are 16 residues in the CDR3.

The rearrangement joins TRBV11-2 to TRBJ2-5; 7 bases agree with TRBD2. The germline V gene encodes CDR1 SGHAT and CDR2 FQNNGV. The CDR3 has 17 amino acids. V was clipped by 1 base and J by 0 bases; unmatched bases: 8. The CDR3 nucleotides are TGTGCCAGCAGCTTAGGGGTAACGGGGGGTTACCAAGAGACCCAGTACTTC. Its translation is CASSLGVTGGYQETQYF.

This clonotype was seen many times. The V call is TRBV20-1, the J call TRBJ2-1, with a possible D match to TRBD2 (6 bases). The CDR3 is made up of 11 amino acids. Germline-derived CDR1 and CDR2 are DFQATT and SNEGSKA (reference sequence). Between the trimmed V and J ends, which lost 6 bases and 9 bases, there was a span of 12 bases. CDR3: CSARLATEQFF. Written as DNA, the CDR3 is TGCAGTGCACGGCTAGCGACTGAGCAGTTCTTC.

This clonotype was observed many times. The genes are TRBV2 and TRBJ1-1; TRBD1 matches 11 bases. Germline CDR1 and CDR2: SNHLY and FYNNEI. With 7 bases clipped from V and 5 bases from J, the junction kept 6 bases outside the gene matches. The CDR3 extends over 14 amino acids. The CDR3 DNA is TGTGCCAGCAACTACCGGGACAGGGGGACTGAAGCTTTCTTT. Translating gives CASNYRDRGTEAFF.

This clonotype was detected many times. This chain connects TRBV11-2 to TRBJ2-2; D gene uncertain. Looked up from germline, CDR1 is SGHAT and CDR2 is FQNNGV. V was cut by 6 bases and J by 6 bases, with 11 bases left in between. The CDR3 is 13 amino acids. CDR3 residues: CASRPLGPGELFF. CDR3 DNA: TGTGCCAGCAGACCTTTGGGCCCCGGGGAGCTGTTTTTT.

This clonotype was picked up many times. CDR3 nucleotide sequence: TGCGCCAGCAACCGCGGTGGCACGGAAGCTTTCTTT. As protein: CASNRGGTEAFF. This chain joins TRBV5-1 and TRBJ1-1, with D hard to call. This CDR3 has 12 amino acids. Trimming removed 6 bases from V and 8 bases from J, with 14 bases in between. The germline V gene encodes CDR1 SGHRS and CDR2 YFSETQ.

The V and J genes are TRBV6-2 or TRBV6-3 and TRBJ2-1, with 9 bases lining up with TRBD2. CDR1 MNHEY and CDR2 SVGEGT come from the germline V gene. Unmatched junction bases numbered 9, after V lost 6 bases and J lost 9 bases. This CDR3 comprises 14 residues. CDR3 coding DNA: TGTGCCAGCAGCCTCGCGGGGGGGCGTAGTGAGCAGTTCTTC. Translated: CASSLAGGRSEQFF.